The following is a TCR beta chain sequence with its context. Its antigen is not known. Time point denoted: second of two post-therapy site-matched biopsies about two months apart. Tumor or blood genomic DNA was sequenced, with inputs of roughly 550 ng to 6,500 ng. V lost 0 bases to trimming and J lost 2 bases; unmatched junction nucleotides: 4. The CDR3 sequence is 16 residues long. CDR1 and CDR2 from the germline V gene are LGHNA and YNFKEQ. This record comes from a study of T cells in tumors after PD-1 blockade. In the study overall: Some patients also took daily vismodegib 150 mg during anti-PD-1 treatment. Tumor samples yielded approximately 22-fold more depth than single-cell TCR sequencing. Regarding the study as a whole: Only pre- versus post-treatment comparisons showed clonal replacement.

TCRdb's copy holds only in-frame clones and misses some; the assay was immunoSEQ multiplex PCR. The sample comprises some 8,200 clones, approximately 62% of which are singletons, and around an eighth rests with the top ten. This receptor was identified in a human donor with basal cell carcinoma. The sample in question was tumor tissue, obtained after anti-PD-1 treatment. The V and J genes are TRBV4-2 and TRBJ1-2, with TRBD1 identical over 9 bases. The CDR3 region has the DNA TGTGCCAGCAGCCAAGATAGAGGGACAGGGAACTATGGCTACACCTTC. Protein: CASSQDRGTGNYGYTF.